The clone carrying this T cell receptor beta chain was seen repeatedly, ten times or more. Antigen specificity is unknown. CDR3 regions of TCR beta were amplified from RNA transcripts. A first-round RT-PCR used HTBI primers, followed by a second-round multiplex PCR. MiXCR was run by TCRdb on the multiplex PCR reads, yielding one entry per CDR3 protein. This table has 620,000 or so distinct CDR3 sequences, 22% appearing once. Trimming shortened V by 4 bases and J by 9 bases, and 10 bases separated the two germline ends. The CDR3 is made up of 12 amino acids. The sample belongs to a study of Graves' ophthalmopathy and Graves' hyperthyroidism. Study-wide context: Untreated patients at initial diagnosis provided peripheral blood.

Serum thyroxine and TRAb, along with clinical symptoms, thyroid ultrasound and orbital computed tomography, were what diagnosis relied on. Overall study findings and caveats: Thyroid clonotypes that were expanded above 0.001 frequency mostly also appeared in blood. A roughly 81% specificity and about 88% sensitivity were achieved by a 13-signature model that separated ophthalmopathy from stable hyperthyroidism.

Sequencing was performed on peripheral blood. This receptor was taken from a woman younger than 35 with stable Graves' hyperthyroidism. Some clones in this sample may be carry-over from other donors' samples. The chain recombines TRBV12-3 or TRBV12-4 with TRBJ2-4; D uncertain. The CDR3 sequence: CASSSRASIQYF. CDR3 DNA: TGTGCCAGCAGTTCTCGGGCGTCCATTCAGTACTTC.